This is a list of T cell receptor beta chains from one sample in a study of cytomegalovirus exposure and HLA in healthy donors. Here immunoSEQ multiplex PCR was the method, and the copy in TCRdb shows in-frame clones only, minus some. The sample records 100,000 to 150,000 clones, more than 75% being singletons. Material: PBMCs. These receptors all come from a female donor in good health and CMV-seronegative. Both conserved end residues are part of each CDR3. The D gene is left open where the match is weak. Not all rows give a size; the values are once, few, many and, for expanded clones, a class.

CDR3 DNA: TGTGCCAGCAGCTTAGCATTAGGGGGAGACGATGAGCAGTTCTTC
CDR3 protein: CASSLALGGDDEQFF
V gene: TRBV7-6
D gene: -
clone size: -
J gene: TRBJ2-1

CDR3 DNA: TGTGCCAGCAGCGTAACGGGACAGAACACTGAAGCTTTCTTT
CDR3 protein: CASSVTGQNTEAFF
V gene: TRBV7-2
D gene: -
clone size: -
J gene: TRBJ1-1

CDR3 DNA: TGCAGCGTCCTCGCTGTTGGGACAGGGGCCTACGAGCAGTACTTC
CDR3 protein: CSVLAVGTGAYEQYF
V gene: TRBV29-1
D gene: TRBD1
clone size: -
J gene: TRBJ2-7

CDR3 DNA: TGTGCCAGCAGGGCGGGACCGCTAGTCCAAGAGACCCAGTACTTC
CDR3 protein: CASRAGPLVQETQYF
V gene: TRBV2
D gene: -
clone size: -
J gene: TRBJ2-5

CDR3 DNA: TGTGCCAGCAGTTACTCTGCGACAGGGACTGAGCAGTTCTTC
CDR3 protein: CASSYSATGTEQFF
V gene: TRBV6-5
D gene: TRBD1
clone size: -
J gene: TRBJ2-1

CDR3 DNA: TGTGCCAGCAGCTTACACGGACAGGGGACGAACACTGAAGCTTTCTTT
CDR3 protein: CASSLHGQGTNTEAFF
V gene: TRBV7-6
D gene: TRBD1
clone size: -
J gene: TRBJ1-1

CDR3 DNA: TGCAGCGCAGGGGCTTGGGCTGAAGCTTTCTTT
CDR3 protein: CSAGAWAEAFF
V gene: TRBV20-1
D gene: -
clone size: -
J gene: TRBJ1-1

CDR3 DNA: TGTGCCACCAGCAGATACAACCAGGGTCCTGGAAACACCATATATTTT
CDR3 protein: CATSRYNQGPGNTIYF
V gene: TRBV15
D gene: -
clone size: -
J gene: TRBJ1-3

CDR3 DNA: TGCGCCAGCAGTGTCTCGGCAGGGGCCTACGAGCAGTACTTC
CDR3 protein: CASSVSAGAYEQYF
V gene: TRBV10-2
D gene: -
clone size: -
J gene: TRBJ2-7

CDR3 DNA: TGTGCCGCCGGACTAGCGGGAATGGAGCAGTTCTTC
CDR3 protein: CAAGLAGMEQFF
V gene: TRBV28
D gene: TRBD2
clone size: -
J gene: TRBJ2-1

CDR3 DNA: TGTGCCAGCAGAAAGAGCGGGGGGCGGGGGGAGCAGTACTTC
CDR3 protein: CASRKSGGRGEQYF
V gene: TRBV6-5
D gene: TRBD2
clone size: -
J gene: TRBJ2-7

CDR3 DNA: TGTGCCTGGAGTGCGGGACTAGCGGGTCGCTACAATGAGCAGTTCTTC
CDR3 protein: CAWSAGLAGRYNEQFF
V gene: TRBV30
D gene: TRBD2
clone size: -
J gene: TRBJ2-1

CDR3 DNA: TGTGCCAGCAGTATTTCACCCGGGACAGGGGACTACGAGCAGTACTTC
CDR3 protein: CASSISPGTGDYEQYF
V gene: TRBV27
D gene: TRBD1
clone size: -
J gene: TRBJ2-7

CDR3 DNA: TGTGCCAGCGAACACCCACCCTACGAGCAGTACTTC
CDR3 protein: CASEHPPYEQYF
V gene: TRBV28
D gene: -
clone size: few
J gene: TRBJ2-7

CDR3 DNA: TGCGCCAGCAGCTGGACCACAGGGGCTGAGCAGTTCTTC
CDR3 protein: CASSWTTGAEQFF
V gene: TRBV5-1
D gene: TRBD1
clone size: -
J gene: TRBJ2-1

CDR3 DNA: TGTGCCAGCAGGCTTAACAGGGGCCTCTACGAGCAGTACTTC
CDR3 protein: CASRLNRGLYEQYF
V gene: TRBV28
D gene: TRBD1
clone size: -
J gene: TRBJ2-7

CDR3 DNA: TGTGCCTGGAGCGGTACTCCACAGGGGGCAGGACAGCCCCAGCATTTT
CDR3 protein: CAWSGTPQGAGQPQHF
V gene: TRBV30
D gene: TRBD1
clone size: -
J gene: TRBJ1-5

CDR3 DNA: TGTGCCAGCAGCTTGGGCGGAGGGGCCAACGTCCTGACTTTC
CDR3 protein: CASSLGGGANVLTF
V gene: TRBV5-4
D gene: -
clone size: -
J gene: TRBJ2-6

CDR3 DNA: TGTGCCAGCAGTCAACCCCGTGGAGGGCCTAACTATGGCTACACCTTC
CDR3 protein: CASSQPRGGPNYGYTF
V gene: TRBV28
D gene: -
clone size: once
J gene: TRBJ1-2

CDR3 DNA: TGTGCCAGCAGCTCCCAGTCTAGCGGGGGCTACGAGCAGTACTTC
CDR3 protein: CASSSQSSGGYEQYF
V gene: TRBV7-2
D gene: TRBD2
clone size: -
J gene: TRBJ2-7

CDR3 DNA: TGTGCCAGCAGTGCTAGCGGTCTCTCCTACGAGCAGTACTTC
CDR3 protein: CASSASGLSYEQYF
V gene: TRBV5-4
D gene: TRBD2
clone size: -
J gene: TRBJ2-7

CDR3 DNA: TGTGCCAGCAGTGAAGCGAAAGAGTATGGCTACACCTTC
CDR3 protein: CASSEAKEYGYTF
V gene: TRBV2
D gene: -
clone size: few
J gene: TRBJ1-2

CDR3 DNA: TGTGCCTGGACATTAGCGGGAGTTTCTCGGGGAAACAATGAGCAGTTCTTC
CDR3 protein: CAWTLAGVSRGNNEQFF
V gene: TRBV30
D gene: TRBD2
clone size: once
J gene: TRBJ2-1

CDR3 DNA: TGCGCCAGCAGCCATGGCCCGGGTCTAGCGGTTTCCTACGAGCAGTACTTC
CDR3 protein: CASSHGPGLAVSYEQYF
V gene: TRBV10-1
D gene: TRBD2
clone size: -
J gene: TRBJ2-7

CDR3 DNA: TGTGCCAGCAGCCGGGGGACGGGCACCGGGGAGCTGTTTTTT
CDR3 protein: CASSRGTGTGELFF
V gene: TRBV11-2
D gene: -
clone size: -
J gene: TRBJ2-2

CDR3 DNA: TGTGCCAGCAGCTTGGAGGGAGAAGAGACCCAGTACTTC
CDR3 protein: CASSLEGEETQYF
V gene: TRBV5-6
D gene: -
clone size: -
J gene: TRBJ2-5

CDR3 DNA: TGCAGCGTTGAAGGAGGTCAGGGTTTCCCCTTGCCCCCCATATATTTT
CDR3 protein: CSVEGGQGFPLPPIYF
V gene: TRBV29-1
D gene: -
clone size: -
J gene: TRBJ1-3

CDR3 DNA: TGCGCCAGCAGCCGTTATTTCCGGGAGGGCGGCAATGAGCAGTTCTTC
CDR3 protein: CASSRYFREGGNEQFF
V gene: TRBV4-3
D gene: TRBD2
clone size: -
J gene: TRBJ2-1

CDR3 DNA: TGTGCCAGCAGCTTAGCGGCTAGCAGCTACGAGCAGTACTTC
CDR3 protein: CASSLAASSYEQYF
V gene: TRBV11-1
D gene: -
clone size: -
J gene: TRBJ2-7

CDR3 DNA: TGTGCCAGCTCACCGGGGACAGGGGACACTGAAGCTTTCTTT
CDR3 protein: CASSPGTGDTEAFF
V gene: TRBV18
D gene: TRBD1
clone size: -
J gene: TRBJ1-1

CDR3 DNA: TGTGCCAGCACCCTGAACACTCAGCCCCAGCATTTT
CDR3 protein: CASTLNTQPQHF
V gene: TRBV6-1
D gene: -
clone size: few
J gene: TRBJ1-5

CDR3 DNA: TGTGCCAGCAGCCCAGGGACTAGTCATGAGCAGTTCTTC
CDR3 protein: CASSPGTSHEQFF
V gene: TRBV13
D gene: TRBD2
clone size: once
J gene: TRBJ2-1

CDR3 DNA: TGTGCCAGCAGTTTACAGGCCCTATCGAACACCGGGGAGCTGTTTTTT
CDR3 protein: CASSLQALSNTGELFF
V gene: TRBV7-3
D gene: -
clone size: -
J gene: TRBJ2-2